The present T cell receptor beta chain was sequenced within a study of T-cell memory formation after mild COVID-19. A note on this clonotype: Its specificity is not known.

Germline loops: CDR1 SGHRS, CDR2 YFSETQ. The CDR3 consists of 16 residues. Trimming cost V 0 bases and J 2 bases; bases outside gene matches: 3. TCRdb reprocessed the 5' RACE reads with MiXCR, giving one entry per CDR3 protein. The top ten clones hold roughly 21% of a sample with fewer than 400,000 distinct CDR3 sequences, 15% to 20% of them seen once. Whole-study results and caveats: Later expanders leaned CD4+, whereas clones that contracted between day 15 and 85 were balanced CD4/CD8. Whether day 37 second-wave clones are SARS-CoV-2-specific was not confirmed. Pre-infection memory held some responding clones, suggesting pre-existing cross-reactive T cells responded.

The sample was PBMCs or a T cell subset sorted from them (not recorded which). This chain connects TRBV5-1 to TRBJ2-5; 11 bases align to TRBD2. This TCR was sampled from a man between 18 and 29 years old who had mild COVID-19 (a few samples of this study predate the infection). Cell type and time point are not known. The CDR3 loop reads CASSLGLAGLQETQYF. CDR3 bases: TGCGCCAGCAGCTTGGGACTAGCGGGGCTACAAGAGACCCAGTACTTC. The entire variable domain, with the rest obtained from reference TRBV5-1 and TRBJ2-5, is as follows: KAGVTQTPRYLIKTRGQQVTLSCSPISGHRSVSWYQQTPGQGLQFLFEYFSETQRNKGNFPGRFSGRQFSNSRSEMNVSTLELGDSALYLCASSLGLAGLQETQYFGPGTRLLVL.